The TCR beta chain under discussion was sequenced for a study of blood T cell repertoires in COVID-19. About the research overall: In each case, the material was cDNA or gDNA derived from T cells, B-cell-depleted T cells, or PBMCs.

As handled by the study authors: Reference gene primer amplification gave estimated nucleated cell counts. Sequencing was performed with immunoSEQ multiplex PCR; in TCRdb, only in-frame clones are kept and a portion is missing. V and J calls and clone size are copied from that table; D and trimming were computed from the DNA. Counted here are 330,000 or so clones, roughly nine tenths occurring once; the ten biggest clones make up 3.9%. The TCR was taken from a woman aged 60-75 years with COVID-19, enrolled during active disease. Sequenced: peripheral blood.

The CDR3 protein is CASSALQVGGYTF. For the CDR3, the DNA is TGTGCCAGCAGTGCCCTACAGGTCGGTGGCTACACCTTC. This chain uses TRBV6-4 with TRBJ1-2, with D possibly being TRBD1 (5 bases). Germline-derived CDR1 and CDR2 are MRHNA and SNTAGT. The ends were cut back, 4 bases at V and 7 bases at J, with 13 bases in the middle. The CDR3 is 13 residues long.